The 25 T cell receptor beta chains reported below all come from one sample, sequenced in a study of blood T cell repertoires in COVID-19. Sequencing was performed with immunoSEQ multiplex PCR; in TCRdb, only in-frame clones are kept and a portion is missing. The top ten clones hold under 0.75% of a sample with about 150,000 clones, 80% of them seen once. The specimen sequenced was peripheral blood. These receptors came from a man aged 55 to 69 with acute or convalescent COVID-19.

This clone was counted once. The rearrangement uses TRBV5-4 and TRBJ2-1; 7 bases agree with TRBD2. Germline CDR1 reads SGHNT; CDR2 reads YYREEE (reference sequence). This CDR3 spans 16 amino acids. J lost 0 bases, V lost 3 bases, and 6 bases had no gene match. The CDR3 sequence: CASSSAGMSSYNEQFF. DNA for the CDR3: TGTGCCAGCAGCTCAGCGGGGATGAGCTCCTACAATGAGCAGTTCTTC. The complete variable domain, with remaining parts taken from reference TRBV5-4 and TRBJ2-1, reads ETGVTQSPTHLIKTRGQQVTLRCSSQSGHNTVSWYQQALGQGPQFIFQYYREEENGRGNFPPRFSGLQFPNYSSELNVNALELDDSALYLCASSSAGMSSYNEQFFGPGTRLTVL.

In this sample, this clone turned up once. The chain recombines TRBV5-3 with TRBJ1-4; TRBD1 agrees at 9 bases. TRBV5-3 is an ORF; its function is uncertain. The junction had 5 bases not matched to a gene; V was cut back by 4 bases and J by 7 bases. The CDR3 has 14 amino acids. CDR3 sequence (DNA): TGTGCCAGAAGCACCGGGACAGGGTTTGAAAAACTGTTTTTT. Its translation is CARSTGTGFEKLFF.

The chain carries TRBV29-1 and TRBJ2-2, with a weak D call TRBD1 (6 bases). The CDR3 length is 14 residues. Between the trimmed V and J ends, which lost 4 bases and 4 bases, there was a span of 13 bases. CDR1 is SQVTM and CDR2 is ANQGSEA in the germline V gene. The CDR3 coding sequence is TGCAGCGTTGGGCAGGGGCAAGGCACCGGGGAGCTGTTTTTT. Its translation is CSVGQGQGTGELFF.

CDR3: CASSLTSSSGVPYEQYF. In DNA form, the CDR3 reads TGTGCCAGCAGCTTAACATCCTCTAGCGGGGTTCCCTACGAGCAGTACTTC. The V gene is TRBV7-8, the J gene TRBJ2-7; 9 bases are shared with TRBD2. The ends lost 2 bases at V and 2 bases at J; junction bases unmatched: 10. This CDR3 spans 17 amino acids. Germline V gene sequence: CDR1 SGHVS, CDR2 FQNEAQ.

This clone has only one observation. Written as DNA, the CDR3 is TGCGCCAGCAGCTTCCGGGGGGAACAAGAGACCCAGTACTTC. Residues: CASSFRGEQETQYF. The chain recombines TRBV5-1 with TRBJ2-5, with TRBD2 matching over 7 bases. This CDR3 comprises 14 residues. Germline values: CDR1 SGHRS, CDR2 YFSETQ. The trim removed 2 bases at V and 2 bases at J, leaving 3 bases unmatched.

The V and J genes are TRBV28 and TRBJ2-4; TRBD2 matches at 9 bases. The germline V gene has CDR1 MDHEN and CDR2 SYDVKM. The CDR3 is 15 residues long. J was trimmed by 3 bases and V by 6 bases; bases with no gene match: 6. The CDR3 here is CASSRSGSGKNIQYF. CDR3 nucleotide sequence: TGTGCCAGCAGCCGTAGCGGGAGCGGCAAAAACATTCAGTACTTC.

The CDR3 coding sequence is TGCGCCAGCAAGGATATGACTAGCGGGACCGGGGAGCTGTTTTTT. Translation: CASKDMTSGTGELFF. J is TRBJ2-2 and V is TRBV10-1; 10 bases line up with TRBD2. The CDR3 totals 15 residues. Trimming at V came to 7 bases and at J to 5 bases, leaving 7 bases not matched to a gene. Looked up from germline, CDR1 is WNHNN and CDR2 is SYGVQD (reference sequence).

This sequence joins TRBV6-5 and TRBJ1-6; 8 bases agree with TRBD1. This CDR3 contains 14 residues. V lost 6 bases, J lost 9 bases, and 7 bases stayed unmatched. The germline V gene encodes CDR1 MNHEY and CDR2 SVGAGI. CDR3 residues: CASRVQGGGSPLHF. The CDR3, as DNA: TGTGCCAGCAGAGTACAGGGGGGGGGTTCACCCCTCCACTTT.

The chain combines TRBV2 with TRBJ1-6; 7 bases map to TRBD1. The V gene's germline CDR1 is SNHLY and CDR2 FYNNEI. The CDR3 loop spans 18 amino acids. Losses at the gene ends were 7 bases for V and 7 bases for J; bases not matched to a gene: 19. The CDR3 sequence: CASKGPLQGFNANSPLHF. CDR3 bases: TGTGCCAGCAAAGGCCCCCTACAGGGGTTTAACGCGAATTCACCCCTCCACTTT.

J is TRBJ2-7 and V is TRBV5-1; perhaps TRBD1 as D (7 bases). Per germline, CDR1 SGHRS and CDR2 YFSETQ. The V end lost 4 bases, the J end lost 2 bases, and 13 bases lay between the germline ends. CDR3 size: 14 residues. The CDR3 nucleotides read TGCGCCAGCAGCCCCAGGGGGGAACCCTACGAGCAGTACTTC. It specifies CASSPRGEPYEQYF. Combining the CDR3 with reference TRBV5-1 and TRBJ2-7 gives the whole variable domain KAGVTQTPRYLIKTRGQQVTLSCSPISGHRSVSWYQQTPGQGLQFLFEYFSETQRNKGNFPGRFSGRQFSNSRSEMNVSTLELGDSALYLCASSPRGEPYEQYFGPGTRLTVT.

This rearrangement joins TRBV5-1 to TRBJ2-1; the D gene is possibly TRBD2 (5 bases). Germline-derived CDR1 and CDR2 are SGHRS and YFSETQ. The V and J ends lost 2 bases and 5 bases respectively, with 17 bases between them. This CDR3 is 16 amino acids long. CDR3 DNA: TGCGCCAGCAGCTTACCCACTAGGTTGCTAAACAATGAGCAGTTCTTC. Its protein product is CASSLPTRLLNNEQFF.

This clone was counted a few times. The genes are TRBV7-9 and TRBJ1-6; D is perhaps TRBD1 (6 bases). In germline, CDR1 is SEHNR, CDR2 FQNEAQ (reference sequence). This CDR3 is built from 14 residues. V lost 5 bases to trimming and J lost 8 bases, with 13 bases between them. CDR3 DNA sequence: TGTGCCAGCAGCCTATTAGGACAGTATTCACCCCTCCACTTT. It codes for CASSLLGQYSPLHF.

The V gene is TRBV14, the J gene TRBJ1-1; the D gene is possibly TRBD1 (6 bases). The CDR3 covers 17 residues. CDR1 is SGHDN, CDR2 FVKESK, per germline. Trimming stripped 4 bases from V and 3 bases from J, with 21 bases between. CDR3 sequence (DNA): TGTGCCAGCAGCCTACTAATAATACAGGGAAGATACACTGAAGCTTTCTTT. This encodes CASSLLIIQGRYTEAFF.

With respect to this clone: Compared with germline, one end of the junction differs, possibly owing to a read error. This rearrangement joins TRBV12-3 or TRBV12-4 to TRBJ1-6; D may be TRBD1 (6 bases). This CDR3 spans 13 amino acids. The CDR3 loop is CASSLEGVSLLHF. The CDR3 DNA reads TGTGCCAGCAGTTTAGAGGGGGTTTCACTCCTCCACTTT.

J is TRBJ2-7 and V is TRBV7-9; no clear D gene. Trimming pared 2 bases from V and 6 bases from J, leaving 5 bases between. Germline V lookup: CDR1 SEHNR, CDR2 FQNEAQ (reference sequence). This CDR3 has 11 residues. The CDR3 DNA reads TGTGCCAGCAGCTTACGAGTCGAGCAGTACTTC. Amino acid sequence: CASSLRVEQYF.

The chain joins TRBV5-6 to TRBJ2-3; the D gene is possibly TRBD2 (6 bases). Germline V lookup: CDR1 SGHDT, CDR2 YYEEEE. This CDR3 region has 14 residues. Trimming removed 4 bases from V and 2 bases from J, with 11 bases in between. CDR3 bases: TGTGCCAGCAGCCCCGGGACTCTCACAGATACGCAGTATTTT. Protein: CASSPGTLTDTQYF.

The chain uses TRBV4-3 and TRBJ2-2, with D possibly matching TRBD1 (6 bases). The CDR3 sequence is 15 residues long. Germline V gene sequence: CDR1 LGHNA, CDR2 YSLEER. Trimming shortened V by 0 bases and J by 6 bases, and 11 bases separated the two germline ends. This chain's CDR3 is CASSQDPQGPGELFF. Here the CDR3 DNA reads TGCGCCAGCAGCCAAGACCCACAGGGCCCCGGGGAGCTGTTTTTT.

The chain carries TRBV29-1 and TRBJ2-3, with a tentative D call TRBD1 (6 bases). The CDR3 totals 13 residues. The germline V gene has CDR1 SQVTM and CDR2 ANQGSEA. With 5 bases removed from V and 3 bases from J, the gap between germline ends came to 12 bases. The CDR3 region has the DNA TGCAGCGTTCTCAGGGGATCGACAGATACGCAGTATTTT. It is translated as CSVLRGSTDTQYF.

This chain connects TRBV9 to TRBJ2-1, with D maybe TRBD2 (5 bases). The CDR3 has 14 amino acids. V lost 3 bases and J lost 2, with 9 bases in between. Looked up from germline, CDR1 is SGDLS and CDR2 is YYNGEE. In DNA form, the CDR3 reads TGTGCCAGCAGCGGATCCGGGACCTACAATGAGCAGTTCTTC. It specifies CASSGSGTYNEQFF.

The V gene is TRBV18, the J gene TRBJ1-5; 7 bases fit TRBD1. Trimming at V came to 2 bases and at J to 3 bases, leaving 4 bases not matched to a gene. There are 15 residues in the CDR3. Germline values: CDR1 KGHSH, CDR2 LQKENI. The CDR3 spells CASSPGQATNQPQHF. CDR3 coding DNA: TGTGCCAGCTCACCAGGACAGGCCACCAATCAGCCCCAGCATTTT.

For the CDR3, the DNA is TGTGCCAGCAGAGCTACAGGGATGGGCACTGAAGCTTTCTTT. This encodes CASRATGMGTEAFF. The chain employs TRBV5-8 and TRBJ1-1; TRBD1 might be the D (6 bases). V dropped 5 bases and J dropped 4 bases, with 15 bases sitting between them. CDR1 is SGHTS and CDR2 is YDEGEE in the germline V gene. The CDR3 runs to 14 residues.

The V call is TRBV3-1 (or the pseudogene TRBV3-2), the J call TRBJ2-1; 9 bases are a match to TRBD2. CDR3 length equals 18 residues. V lost 5 bases to trimming and J lost 8 bases; unmatched junction nucleotides: 19. The germline gives CDR1 LGHDT, CDR2 YNNKEL (reference sequence). CDR3 sequence reads: CASSYQIAGENGKYEQFF. In DNA form, the CDR3 reads TGTGCCAGCAGCTATCAAATAGCGGGAGAAAATGGAAAGTATGAGCAGTTCTTC.

V and J are TRBV7-6 and TRBJ1-4; tentative D call: TRBD1 (6 bases). The V gene lost 0 bases and the J gene lost 3 bases, with 8 bases spanning the gap. CDR3 size: 15 residues. The V gene's germline CDR1 is SGHVS and CDR2 FNYEAQ. The CDR3: CASSLAGHPNEKLFF. The CDR3, as DNA: TGTGCCAGCAGCTTAGCGGGACACCCTAATGAAAAACTGTTTTTT. The whole variable domain, filled in from reference TRBV7-6 and TRBJ1-4, reads GAGVSQSPRYKVTKRGQDVALRCDPISGHVSLYWYRQALGQGPEFLTYFNYEAQQDKSGLPNDRFSAERPEGSISTLTIQRTEQRDSAMYRCASSLAGHPNEKLFFGSGTQLSVL.

The V call is TRBV3-1 (or the pseudogene TRBV3-2), the J call TRBJ2-1, with TRBD2 matching over 8 bases. With 1 base clipped from V and 5 bases from J, the junction kept 4 bases outside the gene matches. CDR3 length: 15 residues. Per germline, CDR1 LGHDT and CDR2 YNNKEL (reference sequence). Written as DNA, the CDR3 is TGTGCCAGCAGCCAAGGGTCTAGCGGGCACAATGAGCAGTTCTTC. This codes for CASSQGSSGHNEQFF.

As concerns this clone: Relative to the germline gene, one junction end is altered; a read error may explain this. The J gene is TRBJ2-7, the V gene TRBV24-1; D unclear. CDR3 length: 13 residues. Germline loops: CDR1 KGHDR, CDR2 SFDVKD. The DNA for the CDR3 is TGTGCCACCAGTGATTCGACTGAGTTGGCAATGAACTTC. Its protein is CATSDSTELAMNF.